This is a list of T cell receptor beta chains from one sample in a study of blood T cell repertoires in COVID-19. Using immunoSEQ multiplex PCR, the repertoire was profiled, and TCRdb retains in-frame clones only, with some absent. The sample consists of tens of thousands of clones, 75% to 90% of them appearing once. Sequencing was done on a sample of peripheral blood. Source of these receptors: a woman aged 60 to 75 with COVID-19, enrolled during active disease. Each CDR3 is given without its conserved first and last residue.

j_call v_call cdr3_aa
TRBJ1-2 TRBV27 ASSFGQGLGGYT
TRBJ2-2 TRBV7-9 ASSLWTYRTLHTGELF
TRBJ1-5 TRBV27 ASSLSYNQPQH
TRBJ2-6 TRBV28 ASSRWDSEFSGANVLT
TRBJ2-1 TRBV29-1 SVLPGILGNEQF
TRBJ1-2 TRBV28 AIPLRGPRNSGYT
TRBJ2-5 TRBV6-5 ASSYSVGQSQETQY
TRBJ2-1 TRBV6-5 ASSYSSGNSYNEQF
TRBJ2-2 TRBV11-1 ASSFNSGGQGELF
TRBJ2-5 TRBV29-1 SGGERETQY
TRBJ2-1 TRBV4-3 ASSQANEQF
TRBJ1-1 TRBV5-4 ASSVGQGRGNTEAF
TRBJ1-2 TRBV5-4 ASTLTGTYGYT
TRBJ1-1 TRBV3-1/TRBV3-2 ASSQTGRGDTEAF
TRBJ2-1 TRBV9 ASSEAGISYNEQF
TRBJ1-1 TRBV5-8 ASRSGHWTTEAF
TRBJ2-2 TRBV3-1/TRBV3-2 ASSQGHENTGELF
TRBJ2-6 TRBV9 ASSTPGLNVLT
TRBJ1-5 TRBV5-3 ARSLTKIRGNQPQH
TRBJ1-2 TRBV19 ATTDPRNYGYT
TRBJ2-5 TRBV9 ASSVGGGQEGETQY
TRBJ2-3 TRBV13 ASSLGQEGTDTQY
TRBJ1-5 TRBV2 ASSENAAPSSRQPQH
TRBJ2-1 TRBV7-9 ASGAATSGKSYNEQF
TRBJ2-1 TRBV20-1 SARPYNEQF
TRBJ2-5 TRBV19 ASSNGQFRETQY
TRBJ2-3 TRBV7-2 ASSLGGFADTQY
TRBJ2-7 TRBV6-6 ASSYSRGGSTYEQY
TRBJ1-1 TRBV10-2 ASQQGPNTEAF
TRBJ2-7 TRBV30 AWSLAADLTYEQY
TRBJ1-1 TRBV4-2 ASSQARTGGTEAF
TRBJ1-5 TRBV18 ASSLDRYSNQPQH
TRBJ2-7 TRBV19 ASSIGGSSYEQY
TRBJ1-1 TRBV18 ASSPGTARNTEAF
TRBJ2-7 TRBV12-3/TRBV12-4 ASRHLRGYEQY
TRBJ2-7 TRBV3-1/TRBV3-2 ASSQVAGSYEQY
TRBJ1-1 TRBV27 ASSLRGGNTEAF
TRBJ2-1 TRBV4-1 ASSQDPRSYNEQF
TRBJ1-3 TRBV2 ASSEQGNTIY
TRBJ1-2 TRBV6-5 ASSYSREGKGYT
TRBJ2-5 TRBV4-2 ASSQEGTKPQY
TRBJ2-7 TRBV7-2 ASSSFRAEEQY
TRBJ2-7 TRBV19 ASSSGQVRGTEQY
TRBJ1-3 TRBV7-9 ASSLTGPGSGNTIY
TRBJ1-5 TRBV3-1/TRBV3-2 ASSRGGGNQPQH
TRBJ2-7 TRBV2 ASRADRGYEQY
TRBJ2-7 TRBV28 ASGTGGYEQY
TRBJ1-6 TRBV7-2 ASSVQAKDSPLH
TRBJ2-3 TRBV18 ASSPMAGRILVDTQY
TRBJ1-4 TRBV27 ASSLSPGQGNEKLF
TRBJ1-1 TRBV6-5 ASSLQGVTEAF
TRBJ2-7 TRBV28 ATGDSYEQY
TRBJ2-1 TRBV11-2 ASSLMPGAGNEQF
TRBJ2-5 TRBV4-3 ASSQDLDSTQY
TRBJ2-1 TRBV3-1/TRBV3-2 ASSRSRGPTYNEQF
TRBJ2-2 TRBV14 ASSPPGGRTGELF
TRBJ1-2 TRBV28 ASSFLSGTGGNYGYT